This T cell receptor beta chain derives from a study of blood T cell repertoires in COVID-19. Study information: COVID-19 samples, acute and convalescent, were from the United States, Italy and Spain. Sample material is recorded as cDNA or gDNA derived from T cells, B-cell-depleted T cells, or PBMCs.

This clone came up many times. Authors' data handling: Estimation of nucleated cell counts relied on the amplification of reference gene primers. TCRdb keeps only in-frame clones here, not all; method: immunoSEQ multiplex PCR. V, J and clone size were drawn from that table, and D and trimming were deduced from the DNA. This sample carries tens of thousands of clones, 80% of them seen once, and the ten largest clones take 18%. The CDR3 sequence is 12 residues long. Germline CDR1 reads SGHTA; CDR2 reads FQGTGA. The V and J ends lost 5 bases and 10 bases, in that order; junction bases with no gene match: 3.

This chain links TRBV7-3 with TRBJ2-1, with 9 positions matching TRBD1. The clonotype was recovered from a man in his sixties or seventies who had recovered from COVID-19. Source material: peripheral blood. In DNA form, the CDR3 reads TGTGCCAGCAGCCTCGGGACAGGGGAGCAGTTCTTC. The encoded protein is CASSLGTGEQFF.